The next 5 T cell receptor beta chains were all read from a single sample in a study of OX40 agonist ivuxolimab in advanced cancers. Produced via immunoSEQ multiplex PCR; TCRdb's table is partial and in-frame only. The sample yields about 80,000 clones, approximately 92% seen once. Specimen: CD4+ or CD8+ T cells sorted from blood, collected in a trial of the OX40 agonist ivuxolimab. The receptors come from an adult with an advanced solid tumor such as melanoma, head and neck, liver or kidney cancer.

The V call is TRBV7-6, the J call TRBJ2-7; 10 bases align to TRBD1. Trimming at V came to 5 bases and at J to 4 bases, leaving 17 bases not matched to a gene. The CDR3 is 18 amino acids. The germline gives CDR1 SGHVS, CDR2 FNYEAQ. CDR3 region: CASSEAGTGVPTTYEQYF. The CDR3 region has the DNA TGTGCCAGCAGCGAGGCCGGGACAGGGGTCCCTACAACATACGAGCAGTACTTC.

This rearrangement joins TRBV6-6 to TRBJ2-3; 7 nucleotides align to TRBD1. Per the germline V gene, CDR1 is MNHNY and CDR2 is SVGAGI (reference sequence). The CDR3 covers 14 residues. The J segment lost 4 bases and the V segment lost 7 bases, leaving 8 bases of the junction unmatched. The CDR3 DNA reads as TGTGCCAGCATCATGAGGGACAGTCCAGATACGCAGTATTTT. The encoded protein is CASIMRDSPDTQYF.

The chain is built from TRBV7-2 and TRBJ2-3, with TRBD2 as a possible D gene (6 bases). Germline CDR1 reads SGHTA; CDR2 reads FQGNSA. This CDR3 is built from 14 residues. Trimming removed 1 base from V and 3 bases from J, with 8 bases in between. The CDR3 here is CASSLERGTDTQYF. CDR3 nucleotides: TGTGCCAGCAGCTTAGAACGGGGGACAGATACGCAGTATTTT.

The chain carries TRBV9 and TRBJ2-2; 14 bases line up with TRBD2. The germline gives CDR1 SGDLS, CDR2 YYNGEE. Losses at the gene ends were 4 bases for V and 1 base for J; bases not matched to a gene: 9. The CDR3 contains 19 residues. The CDR3 DNA reads TGTGCCAGCAGCCCACTAAGGACTAGCGGGGGGATGAACACCGGGGAGCTGTTTTTT. It is translated as CASSPLRTSGGMNTGELFF.

With regard to this clone: At one end, the junction sequence differs from germline, possibly due to a read error. The chain joins TRBV7-7 to TRBJ2-5; TRBD1 agrees at 8 bases. The CDR3 runs to 14 residues. The germline V gene has CDR1 SSHAT and CDR2 FNYEAQ (reference sequence). The CDR3 region is CASSSTGGRETQYF. CDR3 nucleotide sequence: TGTGCTAGCAGCTCAACAGGGGGGCGAGAGACCCAGTACTTC.